A few counts support the clone carrying this T cell receptor beta chain. The source of the sample is a study of blood T cell repertoires in COVID-19. Study context: The United States, Italy and Spain were the sources of the acute and convalescent COVID-19 samples. The analysed material was cDNA or gDNA that came from T cells, B-cell-depleted T cells, or PBMCs.

The authors' processing: Estimated nucleated cell counts came from reference gene primer amplification. Some clones are missing from TCRdb's copy, which holds only in-frame ones; the method was immunoSEQ multiplex PCR. The V and J calls and clone size come from that table; D and trimming were worked out from the DNA. The sample records 85,000 to 120,000 clones, roughly four fifths being singletons. V was cut by 2 bases and J by 3 bases, with 10 bases left in between. Germline V gene lookup returns CDR1 MNHNY and CDR2 SVGAGI (reference sequence). This CDR3 is 14 amino acids long. Sequenced: peripheral blood. The chain joins TRBV6-6 to TRBJ1-1, with TRBD1 as a possible D gene (5 bases). The clonotype was recovered from a woman aged 60-70 years with acute or convalescent COVID-19. The CDR3 reads CASSYPRGYTEAFF. In DNA form, the CDR3 reads TGTGCCAGCAGTTACCCTAGGGGATACACTGAAGCTTTCTTT.